This paragraph reports one TCR beta chain. The record originates from a study of blood T cell repertoires in COVID-19. Study summary: The origin of the acute and convalescent COVID-19 samples was the United States, Italy and Spain.

In the original workflow: Reference gene primer amplification gave estimated nucleated cell counts. TCRdb's copy holds only in-frame clones and misses some; the assay was immunoSEQ multiplex PCR. The DNA was the basis for D and trimming; V, J and clone size are from that table. Of roughly 230,000 clones in the sample, more than 75% were seen once. This CDR3 contains 14 residues. The V gene's germline CDR1 is SGHRS and CDR2 YFSETQ. Trimming pared 6 bases from V and 2 bases from J, leaving 14 bases between. This receptor was identified in a man aged 35 to 55 with acute or convalescent COVID-19. The sample taken for sequencing was peripheral blood. This chain uses TRBV5-1 with TRBJ2-5, with TRBD1 as a possible D gene (6 bases). CDR3: CASNQGSLQETQYF. The CDR3 DNA follows: TGCGCCAGCAACCAGGGGTCCTTACAAGAGACCCAGTACTTC.